One T cell receptor (beta chain) is described in this entry. Its antigen remains unidentified. No clone much larger than this one lies a single base away; base qualities are absent. Measured from the cysteine to the phenylalanine, the CDR3 is 14 residues long. The only DNA kept is the CDR3, 42 bases in frame from the first base. The germline V gene supplies CDR1 ENHRY and CDR2 SYGVKD. V trim: 6 bases; J trim: 3 bases; unmatched bases: 5. The sample comes from a study of CD8 T cells in acute hepatitis C reinfection (dated by TCRdb to the early 2020s). About the full investigation: This study examined the TCRbeta repertoire of CD8+ T cells that recognize the HCV NS3-1073 epitope, both during acute infection and after viral clearance. A handful of spontaneous resolvers provided paired acute and follow-up samples. Broad study findings and their caveats: CDR3 sequences shared with other epitopes were rarely observed, and exact matching may have been limited by differing sequencing approaches. Preferential use of the TRBV04 and TRBV06 gene families was observed in all groups, and this preferential usage was not explained by overrepresentation in the naive pool. High diversity was observed in NS3-1073 specific repertoires, and no significant differences in diversity were found between acute resolver, follow-up resolver and acute chronic samples. Because bulk sequencing was performed on the TCRbeta chain only, alphabeta pairing of public clonotypes could not be determined. Follow-up repertoires were not available for chronically infected subjects, because NS3-1073 specific cells were too rare to be sorted. Around twelve public clonotypes were identified irrespective of outcome, and one of the public clonotypes used V04-02/J02-02.

Genomic DNA was extracted from FACS-sorted cells, and TCRbeta chain sequencing was performed through the commercial immunoSEQ service. The published analysis was carried out like this. Repertoire data were analyzed with ImmunoSEQ Analyzer software v3.0 and R v3.5.1. Only productive rearrangements were analyzed, as sequences containing stop codons or out-of-frame rearrangements were removed. Simpson diversity, Shannon entropy, CDR3 length and nucleotide addition metrics were supplied by the sequencing provider. Based on frequency, clonotypes were placed into dominant, sub-dominant, low or lowest abundance groups, and clonotypes under 0.1% were left out of most analyses. Any CDR3 amino acid clonotype present in at least two subjects at a cumulative frequency of at least 0.5% was labeled public. TCRdb took over this immuneACCESS table, retaining in-frame rearrangements with V and J assigned. Such tables are incomplete; in checked studies, under half of the missing clones stem from an unresolved V gene, and the remainder is unexplained. The V and J calls and the clone size are those of that table, but D and trimming were determined from the DNA. The sample table contains 30,000 to 40,000 clones; only one count was recorded for roughly 89% of them. The ten largest clones add up to 0.5% to 0.65% of the sample.

The sample's time point label, decoded: naive CD8 control sorted from an acute-time-point sample. Enrolled in the Montreal Hepatitis C Cohort (HEPCO) in Canada, the donors were people who inject drugs, and these donors were followed every 3 months. A positive HCV RNA or antibody test that followed a negative test within the previous 24 weeks was the definition used for acute primary HCV infection. CD3, CD8 and CD45RO antibodies were used for surface staining, and dead cells were excluded with an aqua fixable dye. 6 or 7 subjects who developed chronic infection, defined as HCV RNA positivity at 24 weeks, were also included in the cohort. Negative selection by means of the MACS CD8+ T cell Isolation Kit yielded CD8+ T cells from peripheral blood mononuclear cells recovered from cryopreservation by thawing. A BD FACSAria II cell sorter was used for cell sorting.

Recombination joined TRBV10-3 with TRBJ2-7, and TRBD1 aligns with 10 junction nucleotides. The sequenced material came from naive CD8+ T cells from PBMCs. According to the study, the label for this sample's cell subset or site signals: sorted total naive CD45RO-negative CD8+ T cells. The clonotype comes from a young man with chronic hepatitis C. This receptor carries the CDR3 CAIRGTGEGYEQYF. The base sequence is TGTGCCATCAGAGGGACAGGGGAGGGCTACGAGCAGTACTTC.